The sequence of this T cell receptor (beta chain) was determined in a study of blood T cell repertoires in COVID-19. Across the whole study: T cells, B-cell-depleted T cells, or PBMCs provided the cDNA or gDNA that served as material.

Produced via immunoSEQ multiplex PCR; TCRdb's table is partial and in-frame only. Of around 260,000 clones listed, more than 85% are singletons. CDR1 and CDR2 from the germline V gene are SGDLS and YYNGEE. The CDR3 consists of 15 residues. V lost 4 bases, J lost 4 bases, and 6 bases stayed unmatched. This clonotype originated in a woman in her sixties with COVID-19, enrolled during active disease. This chain connects TRBV9 to TRBJ2-5; 11 bases are shared with TRBD1. Sequenced input: peripheral blood. The CDR3 region is CASSPGQGVLETQYF. The DNA for the CDR3 is TGTGCCAGCAGCCCGGGACAGGGGGTTTTAGAGACCCAGTACTTC.